What follows are 28 T cell receptor beta chains derived from one specimen sequenced in a study of breast tumors, draining lymph nodes, adjacent tissues. TCRdb recomputed calls from the multiplex PCR reads with MiXCR, one row per CDR3 protein. The sample contains more than 200,000 distinct CDR3 sequences, approximately 31% of which appear only once. The lymph nodes were axillary draining lymph nodes from breast cancer patients. Sequencing was performed on axillary lymph node tissue. Source of these receptors: a female donor with breast cancer. Some clones in this sample may be carry-over from other donors' samples.

The V gene is TRBV5-1, the J gene TRBJ1-6; the D gene is possibly TRBD1 (6 bases). Germline V gene lookup returns CDR1 SGHRS and CDR2 YFSETQ. Trimming took off 0 bases at V and 10 bases at J, with 20 bases between the two ends. The CDR3 has 17 amino acids. The CDR3 region is CASSLEAGAGNRSPLHF. CDR3 in DNA: TGCGCCAGCAGCTTGGAGGCAGGGGCAGGGAACCGGTCACCCCTCCACTTT.

By share, this clonotype ranks as medium-sized. One end of the junction does not line up with germline, which may come from a read error. V is TRBV5-1 and J is TRBJ2-3; the D is unclear. Germline V gene sequence: CDR1 SGHRS, CDR2 YFSETQ. The CDR3 consists of 14 residues. In nucleotides, the CDR3 is TGTGCCAGCAGCTTAGATCGTGGCACAGATACGCAGTATTTT. Its protein is CASSLDRGTDTQYF.

Points on this clonotype: The final CDR3 position lacks the conserved phenylalanine or tryptophan, pointing to a likely read error. The chain is built from TRBV9 and TRBJ2-7, with D uncertain. The CDR3 has 13 amino acids. The germline V gene has CDR1 SGDLS and CDR2 YYNGEE. In DNA form, the CDR3 reads TGCGCCAGCAGCGTGATAGCAGGCTACGAGCAGTACTCC. Translation gives CASSVIAGYEQYS.

This clonotype has a count of ten or more. The chain couples TRBV9 to TRBJ2-5; D possibly uses TRBD1 or TRBD2 (5 bases each). Trimming stripped 4 bases from V and 7 bases from J, with 17 bases between. This CDR3 has 14 residues. CDR1 and CDR2 (germline): SGDLS, YYNGEE. The CDR3 loop is CASSTSGTTATQYF. In DNA form, the CDR3 reads TGTGCCAGCAGCACGTCCGGGACGACGGCGACCCAGTACTTC.

This clonotype was observed a handful of times. Here the CDR3 reads CASSHQITGFTEAFF. CDR3 bases: TGTGCCAGCAGTCACCAGATTACAGGGTTCACTGAAGCTTTCTTT. This sequence joins TRBV6-5 and TRBJ1-1; D possibly corresponds to TRBD1 (6 bases). The CDR3 contains 15 residues. V dropped 5 bases and J dropped 4 bases, with 17 bases sitting between them. Germline loops: CDR1 MNHEY, CDR2 SVGAGI.

This clonotype was observed at least ten times. The CDR3 DNA reads as TGTGCCAGCAGCGTAGGGGCGCGAGGGAGGTCTGCGGCCTACAATGAGCAGTTCTTC. Residues: CASSVGARGRSAAYNEQFF. V is TRBV9 and J is TRBJ2-1; TRBD2 might be the D (6 bases). Germline loops: CDR1 SGDLS, CDR2 YYNGEE. Trimming took off 0 bases at V and 2 bases at J, with 21 bases between the two ends. The CDR3 covers 19 residues. Full variable domain (missing parts from reference TRBV9 and TRBJ2-1): DSGVTQTPKHLITATGQRVTLRCSPRSGDLSVYWYQQSLDQGLQFLIQYYNGEERAKGNILERFSAQQFPDLHSELNLSSLELGDSALYFCASSVGARGRSAAYNEQFFGPGTRLTVL.

V is TRBV19 and J is TRBJ2-3, with D uncertain. CDR1 and CDR2 from the germline V gene are LNHDA and SQIVND (reference sequence). The CDR3 consists of 16 residues. Trimming shortened V by 4 bases and J by 2 bases, and 16 bases separated the two germline ends. The CDR3 loop is CASSTWGVSDTDTQYF. CDR3 in DNA: TGTGCCAGTAGTACGTGGGGTGTGTCCGACACAGATACGCAGTATTTT. Filled out from reference TRBV19 and TRBJ2-3, the complete variable domain reads DGGITQSPKYLFRKEGQNVTLSCEQNLNHDAMYWYRQDPGQGLRLIYYSQIVNDFQKGDIAEGYSVSREKKESFPLTVTSAQKNPTAFYLCASSTWGVSDTDTQYFGPGTRLTVL.

The sample holds many counts of this clonotype. This chain joins TRBV7-9 and TRBJ1-2; a weak D match, TRBD1 (5 bases). Germline CDR1 SEHNR, CDR2 FQNEAQ (reference sequence). The CDR3 spans 12 residues. The V end was cut by 5 bases, the J end by 8 bases, with 12 bases between. Here the CDR3 reads CASSLSGPGYTF. The CDR3, as DNA: TGTGCCAGCAGCCTCTCGGGGCCCGGCTACACCTTC.

This clonotype appeared many times. The chain links TRBV29-1 to TRBJ1-3; D is unresolved. This CDR3 is built from 13 residues. V lost 7 bases to trimming and J lost 4 bases, with 14 bases between them. Germline V gives CDR1 SQVTM, CDR2 ANQGSEA. For the CDR3, the DNA is TGCAGCGGGTCCTTTGCTCGAGGAAACACCATATATTTT. Translation: CSGSFARGNTIYF.

This clonotype has a count of ten or more. The chain uses TRBV3-1 and TRBJ2-7; D is possibly TRBD2 (5 bases). The germline V gene encodes CDR1 LGHDT and CDR2 YNNKEL (reference sequence). The CDR3 consists of 17 residues. Trimming took off 4 bases at V and 0 bases at J, with 19 bases between the two ends. CDR3 protein: CASSRKMDSQSSYEQYF. The CDR3 DNA sequence: TGTGCCAGCAGCCGAAAAATGGACTCTCAGAGCTCCTACGAGCAGTACTTC.

This clonotype was seen many times. The V call is TRBV27, the J call TRBJ1-3, with D possibly TRBD1 on 6 matching bases. Germline lookup yields CDR1 MNHEY and CDR2 SMNVEV (reference sequence). CDR3 length: 15 residues. Trimming pared 2 bases from V and 0 bases from J, leaving 8 bases between. The DNA of the CDR3 is TGTGCCAGCAGTTTACAGGGGCCCTCTGGAAACACCATATATTTT. Amino acid sequence: CASSLQGPSGNTIYF.

With respect to this clonotype: A much larger clone is a single base away; this may be a read error. The chain is built from TRBV12-3 or TRBV12-4 and TRBJ2-3; 9 nucleotides agree with TRBD2. The CDR3 covers 15 residues. After removal of 6 bases from V and 8 bases from J, the junction contained 12 bases not matched to a gene. The DNA for the CDR3 is TGTGCCAGCAGAAATAGCGGGAGAACTCCAGGTACGCAGTATTTT. Amino acid sequence: CASRNSGRTPGTQYF.

This clonotype was seen many times. This chain joins TRBV29-1 and TRBJ1-2; D might be TRBD1 (6 bases). Germline CDR1 SQVTM, CDR2 ANQGSEA. The CDR3 has 15 residues. V lost 2 bases and J 3 bases, leaving 16 bases between the germline ends. The CDR3 loop is CSVEPRHGGYYGYTF. The CDR3 DNA sequence: TGCAGCGTTGAACCCAGGCATGGGGGCTACTATGGCTACACCTTC.

At least ten counts were recorded for this clonotype. V and J are TRBV11-3 and TRBJ2-1; TRBD2 aligns across 9 bases. The CDR3 spans 15 residues. Germline CDR1 SGHNT, CDR2 YENEEA. With 6 bases clipped from V and 1 base from J, the junction kept 4 bases outside the gene matches. CDR3 nucleotide sequence: TGTGCCAGCAGATTTAGCGGGAGATCCTACAATGAGCAGTTCTTC. Its protein product is CASRFSGRSYNEQFF. Full variable domain (remainder filled in from reference TRBV11-3 and TRBJ2-1): EAGVVQSPRYKIIEKKQPVAFWCNPISGHNTLYWYLQNLGQGPELLIRYENEEAVDDSQLPKDRFSAERLKGVDSTLKIQPAELGDSAVYLCASRFSGRSYNEQFFGPGTRLTVL.

The chain couples TRBV5-5 to TRBJ1-1, with 7 bases aligning to TRBD1. V dropped 4 bases and J dropped 3; count of bases not matched to a gene: 9. The CDR3 has 15 amino acids. Germline V gene lookup returns CDR1 SGHKS and CDR2 YYEKEE (reference sequence). Here the CDR3 reads CASSGRQGFYTEAFF. The CDR3, as DNA: TGTGCCAGCAGCGGGCGACAGGGATTTTACACTGAAGCTTTCTTT.

The V and J genes are TRBV29-1 and TRBJ1-6; weak D call: TRBD1 (6 bases). Germline V gene lookup returns CDR1 SQVTM and CDR2 ANQGSEA. The CDR3 is 13 residues long. V was cut by 8 bases and J by 10 bases, with 18 bases left in between. CDR3 coding DNA: TGCAGCCAAGGACGAATAACAGGGTCACCCCTCCACTTT. This gives the protein CSQGRITGSPLHF.

This clonotype was recorded many times. V usage is TRBV7-9 and J usage is TRBJ1-1, with D perhaps TRBD1 (5 bases). V gave up 4 bases and J gave up 4 bases, with 16 bases separating them. Germline V gene sequence: CDR1 SEHNR, CDR2 FQNEAQ (reference sequence). The CDR3 is 15 residues long. The CDR3 DNA follows: TGTGCCAGCAGCTCCCCGACGGGGGTAGGCACTGAAGCTTTCTTT. This encodes CASSSPTGVGTEAFF.

The table lists this clonotype with many counts. The chain uses TRBV6-1 and TRBJ1-5; TRBD1 is a possible D gene (5 bases). This CDR3 is 15 amino acids long. V was shortened by 4 bases and J by 5 bases, with 15 bases between the two germline ends. Germline V gives CDR1 MNHNS, CDR2 SASEGT. CDR3 amino acids: CASSALPQGDQPQHF. For the CDR3, the DNA is TGTGCCAGCAGTGCTCTACCCCAGGGTGATCAGCCCCAGCATTTT.

This clonotype has a count of ten or more. The chain combines TRBV5-1 with TRBJ1-6, with D maybe TRBD1 (5 bases). The CDR3 sequence is 13 residues long. With 7 bases removed from V and 8 bases from J, the gap between germline ends came to 13 bases. Per germline, CDR1 SGHRS and CDR2 YFSETQ. As DNA, the CDR3 is TGCGCCAGCCGACGGCTGGGGGATTCACCCCTCCACTTT. Translating gives CASRRLGDSPLHF.

As for this clonotype: A read error is likely, as this CDR3 ends without the conserved phenylalanine or tryptophan. The chain uses TRBV4-2 and TRBJ2-7; TRBD2 aligns across 7 bases. The CDR3 is 16 residues long. The germline gives CDR1 LGHNA, CDR2 YNFKEQ. Trimming removed 1 base from V and 4 bases from J; junction bases left unmatched: 10. The chain's CDR3 is CASSQAVAAGTYEQYS. CDR3 sequence (DNA): TGTGCCAGCAGCCAAGCGGTTGCAGCGGGAACTTACGAGCAGTACTCC.

This clonotype was found a few times. Just one base apart from a much larger clone, this may be a read error. The chain links TRBV20-1 to TRBJ2-3; 12 nucleotides agree with TRBD1. The CDR3 sequence is 14 residues long. Germline lookup yields CDR1 DFQATT and CDR2 SNEGSKA (reference sequence). Trimming removed 3 bases from V and 8 bases from J; junction bases left unmatched: 6. The DNA of the CDR3 is TGCAGTGCTAGGGGACAGGGGGCAGGAGCTACGCAGTATTTT. Translated: CSARGQGAGATQYF.

The chain employs TRBV24-1 and TRBJ1-6; 9 bases are a match to TRBD1. J was trimmed by 9 bases and V by 0 bases; bases with no gene match: 2. The CDR3 is 15 amino acids. Germline V gene data show CDR1 as KGHDR and CDR2 as SFDVKD. The CDR3, as DNA: TGTGCCACCAGTGATTTGGCGACAGGGGGTTCACCCCTCCACTTT. Its protein product is CATSDLATGGSPLHF.

Ten or more counts support this clonotype. This chain joins TRBV5-8 and TRBJ1-5; no clear D. Germline values: CDR1 SGHTS, CDR2 YDEGEE. V lost 0 bases, J lost 0 bases, and 10 bases lay in between. This CDR3 spans 16 amino acids. CDR3 amino acids: CASSLAAAYSNQPQHF. The CDR3 DNA is TGTGCCAGCAGCTTGGCGGCAGCCTATAGCAATCAGCCCCAGCATTTT.

Turning to this clonotype: This could be a read error, since a much larger clone is one nucleotide away. This chain joins TRBV20-1 and TRBJ2-7, with TRBD1 matching 10 bases. Germline-derived CDR1 and CDR2 are DFQATT and SNEGSKA (reference sequence). This CDR3 spans 13 amino acids. The V and J ends lost 3 bases and 9 bases, in that order; junction bases with no gene match: 8. CDR3 sequence: CSARGTGVDAQYF. The DNA of the CDR3 is TGCAGTGCTAGGGGGACAGGGGTTGACGCGCAGTACTTC.

This clonotype was observed at least ten times. The gene calls are TRBV15 and TRBJ2-1; perhaps TRBD1 as D (6 bases). The ends were cut back, 0 bases at V and 0 bases at J, with 18 bases in the middle. This CDR3 is built from 19 residues. CDR1 and CDR2 from the germline V gene are LNHNV and YYDKDF (reference sequence). The CDR3 nucleotides read TGTGCCACCAGCAGAGATGGTGGGGGCAGCGCCAGCTCCTACAATGAGCAGTTCTTC. It yields the protein CATSRDGGGSASSYNEQFF.

This clonotype was observed many times. The chain employs TRBV28 and TRBJ1-5, with 7 nucleotides matching TRBD1. This CDR3 region has 12 residues. With 6 bases clipped from V and 9 bases from J, the junction kept 5 bases outside the gene matches. Germline values: CDR1 MDHEN, CDR2 SYDVKM. The CDR3 coding sequence is TGTGCCAGCAGGACAACAGGGGCGCCCCAGCATTTT. Translated: CASRTTGAPQHF.

In its sample, this clonotype was seen many times. The V gene is TRBV2, the J gene TRBJ1-2, with a tentative D call TRBD1 (5 bases). With 2 bases removed from V and 4 bases from J, the gap between germline ends came to 11 bases. This CDR3 has 14 amino acids. Germline V gene sequence: CDR1 SNHLY, CDR2 FYNNEI. The DNA for the CDR3 is TGTGCCAGCAGTGAAACGGGACTGGGCTATGGCTACACCTTC. Translated: CASSETGLGYGYTF.

The CDR3 DNA reads TGTGCCAGCAGCGGGGGACTAGCGGTTCCCCTAGCCAAAAACATTCAGTACTTC. This sequence encodes CASSGGLAVPLAKNIQYF. This rearrangement joins TRBV12-1 to TRBJ2-4; the table gives TRBD2 as D, unverified against the DNA. TRBV12-1 is labeled a pseudogene. This CDR3 is built from 18 residues.